The clone carrying this T cell receptor beta chain has only a few counts. V was clipped by 2 bases and J by 4 bases, with 8 bases between them. The V gene's germline CDR1 is DFQATT and CDR2 SNEGSKA (reference sequence). This CDR3 is 13 amino acids long. Preparing the TCRbeta library involved the use of unique molecular identifiers. Using its own MiXCR run on the PCR reads, TCRdb lists one record per CDR3 protein. The table records around 380,000 distinct CDR3 sequences, approximately 10% of them present only once. The data were taken from a study of T-cell reconstitution after alpha-beta-depleted transplantation in children.

This sequence joins TRBV20-1 and TRBJ1-4; the D is unclear. The sample was PBMCs from the stem cell graft donor, taken from the stem cell graft. The receptor was derived from a human donor who donated a stem cell graft to a child with acute myeloid leukemia. DNA of the CDR3: TGCAGTGCTAGATCGGGGATTAATGAAAAACTGTTTTTT. It translates to CSARSGINEKLFF.